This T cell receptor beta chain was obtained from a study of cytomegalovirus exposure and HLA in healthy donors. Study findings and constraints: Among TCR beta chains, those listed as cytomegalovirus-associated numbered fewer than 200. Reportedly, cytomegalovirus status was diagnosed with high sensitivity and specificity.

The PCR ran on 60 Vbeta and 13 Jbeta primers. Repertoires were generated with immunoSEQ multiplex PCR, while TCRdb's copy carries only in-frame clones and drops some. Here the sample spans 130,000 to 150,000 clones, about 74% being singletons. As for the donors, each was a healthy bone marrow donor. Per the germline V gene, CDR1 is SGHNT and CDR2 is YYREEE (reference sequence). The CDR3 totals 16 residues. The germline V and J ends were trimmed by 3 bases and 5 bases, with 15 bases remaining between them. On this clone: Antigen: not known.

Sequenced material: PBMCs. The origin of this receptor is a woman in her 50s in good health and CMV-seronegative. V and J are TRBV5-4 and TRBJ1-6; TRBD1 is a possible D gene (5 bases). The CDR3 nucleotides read TGTGCCAGCAGCTCCCCCTTGGGGGGGAATAATTCACCCCTCCACTTT. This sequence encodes CASSSPLGGNNSPLHF.